The present entry profiles one TCR beta chain with its context. Antigen: not known. The sample originates from a study of T cell responses to AZD1222 COVID-19 vaccine. The study's findings and limits: Baseline seropositives among AZD1222 recipients totaled only six. Donors were chiefly white British, with a greater number of females, and clonal diversity was perhaps underestimated. Spike-specific TCR breadth and depth both grew after two AZD1222 doses. All repertoire sampling was performed exclusively after the peak T cell response.

Assay used: immunoSEQ multiplex PCR; TCRdb lists only in-frame clones, some missing. The table has some 150,000 clones, just over 90% seen once. The V end was cut by 4 bases, the J end by 2 bases, with 13 bases between. This CDR3 has 15 amino acids. Germline-derived CDR1 and CDR2 are LNHDA and SQIVND (reference sequence). The chain has TRBV19 and TRBJ2-3; the D is unclear. The TCR sequence derives from an adult who received the AZD1222 COVID-19 vaccine. Specimen: peripheral blood, collected 28 days after the second AZD1222 dose. CDR3 protein: CASSSSPRDTDTQYF. The DNA of the CDR3 is TGTGCCAGTAGTAGCTCACCTCGCGACACAGATACGCAGTATTTT.